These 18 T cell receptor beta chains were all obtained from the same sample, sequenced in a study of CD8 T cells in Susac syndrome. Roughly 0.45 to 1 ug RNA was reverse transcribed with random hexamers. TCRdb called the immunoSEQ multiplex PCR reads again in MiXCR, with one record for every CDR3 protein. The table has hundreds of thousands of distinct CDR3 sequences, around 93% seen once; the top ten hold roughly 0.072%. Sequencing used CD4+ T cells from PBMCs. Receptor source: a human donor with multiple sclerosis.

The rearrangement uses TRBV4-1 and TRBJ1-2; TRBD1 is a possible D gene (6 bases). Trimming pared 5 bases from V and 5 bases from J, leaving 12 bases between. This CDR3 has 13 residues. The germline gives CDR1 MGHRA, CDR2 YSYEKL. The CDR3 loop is CASSATGWYGYTF. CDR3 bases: TGCGCCAGCAGCGCAACAGGGTGGTATGGCTACACCTTC.

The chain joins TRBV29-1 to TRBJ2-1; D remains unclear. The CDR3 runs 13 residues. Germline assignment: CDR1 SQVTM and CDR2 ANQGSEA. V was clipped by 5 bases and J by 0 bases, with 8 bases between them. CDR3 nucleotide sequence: TGCAGCGTTTCGCTTAGCTCCTACAATGAGCAGTTCTTC. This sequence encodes CSVSLSSYNEQFF.

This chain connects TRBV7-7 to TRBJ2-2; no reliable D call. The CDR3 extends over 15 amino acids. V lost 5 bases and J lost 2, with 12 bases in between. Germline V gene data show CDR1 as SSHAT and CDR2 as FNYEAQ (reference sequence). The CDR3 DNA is TGTGCCAGCAGCCCGGGTCGGACCAACACCGGGGAGCTGTTTTTT. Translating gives CASSPGRTNTGELFF.

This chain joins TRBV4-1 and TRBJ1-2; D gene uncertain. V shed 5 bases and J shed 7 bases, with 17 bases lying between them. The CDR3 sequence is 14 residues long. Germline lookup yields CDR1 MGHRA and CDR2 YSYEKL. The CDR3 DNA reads TGCGCCAGCAGCTCCCCGGGCGCCGCGGGTGGCTACACCTTC. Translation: CASSSPGAAGGYTF.

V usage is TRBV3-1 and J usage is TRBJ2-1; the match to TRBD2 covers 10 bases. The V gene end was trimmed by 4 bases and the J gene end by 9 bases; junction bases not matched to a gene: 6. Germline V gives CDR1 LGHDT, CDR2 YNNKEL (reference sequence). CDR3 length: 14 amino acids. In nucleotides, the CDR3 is TGTGCCAGCAGCCCGGCTAGCGGGAGAGGTGAGCAGTTCTTC. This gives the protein CASSPASGRGEQFF.

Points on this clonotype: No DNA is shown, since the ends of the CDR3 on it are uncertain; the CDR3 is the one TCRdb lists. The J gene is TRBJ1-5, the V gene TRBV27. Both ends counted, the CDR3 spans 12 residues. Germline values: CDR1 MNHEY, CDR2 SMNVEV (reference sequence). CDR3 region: CASSPLISPSIF.

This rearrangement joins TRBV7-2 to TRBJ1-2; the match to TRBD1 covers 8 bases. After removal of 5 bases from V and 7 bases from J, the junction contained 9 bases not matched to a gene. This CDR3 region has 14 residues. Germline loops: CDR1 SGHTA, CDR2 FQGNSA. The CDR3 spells CASSPPWQGAGYTF. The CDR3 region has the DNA TGTGCCAGCAGCCCCCCGTGGCAGGGGGCTGGCTACACCTTC.

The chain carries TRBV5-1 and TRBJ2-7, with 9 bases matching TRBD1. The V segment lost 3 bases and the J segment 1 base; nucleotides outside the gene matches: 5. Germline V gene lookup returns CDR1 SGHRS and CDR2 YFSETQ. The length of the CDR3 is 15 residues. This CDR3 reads CASSSGTGRSYEQYF. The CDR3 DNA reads TGCGCCAGCAGCTCCGGGACAGGGAGGTCCTACGAGCAGTACTTC.

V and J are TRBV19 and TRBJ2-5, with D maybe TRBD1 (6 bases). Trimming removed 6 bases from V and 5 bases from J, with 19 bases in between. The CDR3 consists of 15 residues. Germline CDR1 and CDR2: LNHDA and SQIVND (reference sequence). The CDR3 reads CASRAGWGLRETQYF. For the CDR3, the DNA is TGTGCCAGTAGAGCTGGTTGGGGGCTGAGGGAGACCCAGTACTTC.

This chain's CDR3 is CASSLAGQSTDTQYF. The CDR3 DNA sequence: TGTGCCAGCAGCTTAGCAGGACAGAGCACAGATACGCAGTATTTT. The J gene is TRBJ2-3, the V gene TRBV7-2; D is perhaps TRBD1 (6 bases). CDR3 length: 15 amino acids. V was clipped by 0 bases and J by 0 bases, with 7 bases between them. Germline CDR1 and CDR2: SGHTA and FQGNSA. Looking up the rest from reference TRBV7-2 and TRBJ2-3 gives the full variable domain: GAGVSQSPSNKVTEKGKDVELRCDPISGHTALYWYRQSLGQGLEFLIYFQGNSAPDKSGLPSDRFSAERTGGSVSTLTIQRTQQEDSAVYLCASSLAGQSTDTQYFGPGTRLTVL.

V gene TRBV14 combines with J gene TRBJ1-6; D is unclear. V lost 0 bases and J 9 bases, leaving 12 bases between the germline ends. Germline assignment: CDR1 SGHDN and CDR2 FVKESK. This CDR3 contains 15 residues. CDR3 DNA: TGTGCCAGCAGCCAAGATGTTGGGAGTTCTTCACCCCTCCACTTT. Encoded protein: CASSQDVGSSSPLHF.

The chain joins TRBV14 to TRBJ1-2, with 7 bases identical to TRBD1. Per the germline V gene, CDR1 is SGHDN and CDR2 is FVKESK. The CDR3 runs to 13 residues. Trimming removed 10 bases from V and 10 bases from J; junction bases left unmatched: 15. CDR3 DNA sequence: TGTGCCAACCAAGGGGACAGACCGCGGGACTACACCTTC. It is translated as CANQGDRPRDYTF. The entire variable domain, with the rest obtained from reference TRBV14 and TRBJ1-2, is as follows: EAGVTQFPSHSVIEKGQTVTLRCDPISGHDNLYWYRRVMGKEIKFLLHFVKESKQDESGMPNNRFLAERTGGTYSTLKVQPAELEDSGVYFCANQGDRPRDYTFGSGTRLTVV.

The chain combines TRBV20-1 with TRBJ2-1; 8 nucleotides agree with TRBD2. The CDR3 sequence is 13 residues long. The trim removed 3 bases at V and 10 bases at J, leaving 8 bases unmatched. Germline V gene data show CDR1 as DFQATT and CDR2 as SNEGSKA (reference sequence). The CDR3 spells CSASSGVSGEQFF. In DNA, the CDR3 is TGCAGTGCTAGTAGCGGGGTCTCAGGGGAGCAGTTCTTC.

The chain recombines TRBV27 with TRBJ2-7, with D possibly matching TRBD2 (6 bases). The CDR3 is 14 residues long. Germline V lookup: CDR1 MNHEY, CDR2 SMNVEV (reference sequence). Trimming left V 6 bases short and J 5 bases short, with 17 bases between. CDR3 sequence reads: CASSPIGGFDEQYF. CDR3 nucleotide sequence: TGTGCCAGCAGCCCCATTGGGGGGTTCGACGAGCAGTACTTC.

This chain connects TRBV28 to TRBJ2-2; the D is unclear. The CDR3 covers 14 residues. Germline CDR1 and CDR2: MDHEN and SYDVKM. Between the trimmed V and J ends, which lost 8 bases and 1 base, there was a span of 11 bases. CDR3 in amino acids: CASRRQQNTGELFF. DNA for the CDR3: TGTGCCAGCCGTCGGCAACAGAACACCGGGGAGCTGTTTTTT.

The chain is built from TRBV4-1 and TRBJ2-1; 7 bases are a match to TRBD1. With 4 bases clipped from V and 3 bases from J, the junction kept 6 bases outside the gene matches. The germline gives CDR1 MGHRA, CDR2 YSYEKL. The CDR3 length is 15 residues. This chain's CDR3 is CASSPQGLHYNEQFF. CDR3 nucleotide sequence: TGCGCCAGCAGCCCACAGGGGCTCCACTACAATGAGCAGTTCTTC.

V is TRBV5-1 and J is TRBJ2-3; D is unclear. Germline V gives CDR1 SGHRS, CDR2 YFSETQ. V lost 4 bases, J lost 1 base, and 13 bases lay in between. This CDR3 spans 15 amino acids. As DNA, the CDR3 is TGCGCCAGCAGCCCTCCGCTAGGAGGCACAGATACGCAGTATTTT. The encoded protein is CASSPPLGGTDTQYF.

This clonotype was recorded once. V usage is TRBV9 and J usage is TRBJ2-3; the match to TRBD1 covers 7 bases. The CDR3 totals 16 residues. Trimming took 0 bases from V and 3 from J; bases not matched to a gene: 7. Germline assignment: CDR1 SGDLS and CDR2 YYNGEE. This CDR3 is CASSVGGGIGTDTQYF. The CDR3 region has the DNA TGTGCCAGCAGCGTAGGAGGGGGCATTGGTACAGATACGCAGTATTTT.